These T cell receptor beta chains were read from a single sample in a study of T-cell reconstitution after alpha-beta-depleted transplantation in children. MiXCR was run by TCRdb on the PCR reads, yielding one entry per CDR3 protein. The sample has a few hundred thousand distinct CDR3 sequences; 9.9% are singletons. Source: PBMCs from the stem cell graft donor, taken from the stem cell graft. These TCRs come from a human donor who donated a stem cell graft to a child with SCID. The CDR3 runs from the conserved cysteine through the conserved F or W. D genes are given only for firm matches. For some rows the clone size is stated as once, few or many, or as a class when expanded; others skip it.

>NA|TRBV12-3/TRBV12-4|few|TRBJ2-7
TGTGCCAGCAGTTTCATCGGCGTGCAGTACTTC
CASSFIGVQYF
>NA|TRBV5-1|few|TRBJ2-1
TGCGCCAGCAGCTTGGCAGGTAACAATGAGCAGTTCTTC
CASSLAGNNEQFF
>NA|TRBV20-1|few|TRBJ2-5
TGCAGTGTACTGTCGCAGAAAGAGACCCAGTACTTC
CSVLSQKETQYF
>NA|TRBV9|few|TRBJ1-1
TGTGCCAGCAGCGTAGTAGATGAACCGAACACTGAAGCTTTCTTT
CASSVVDEPNTEAFF
>TRBD1|TRBV5-1|NA|TRBJ2-6
TGCGCCAGCTCGAGCAGGGGGCCTATGGGGGCCAACGTCCTGACTTTC
CASSSRGPMGANVLTF
>NA|TRBV19|few|TRBJ1-5
TGTGCCAGTAGTCCGGGGGTTGGCAATCAGCCCCAGCATTTT
CASSPGVGNQPQHF
>NA|TRBV6-1|NA|TRBJ2-7
TGTGCCAGCAGACAAGGCCAAGGGGCCTCCTACGAGCAGTACTTC
CASRQGQGASYEQYF
>NA|TRBV12-3/TRBV12-4|NA|TRBJ2-1
TGTGCCAGCAGAGAGCGGGTCAGCTCCTACAATGAGCAGTTCTTC
CASRERVSSYNEQFF
>NA|TRBV12-3/TRBV12-4|NA|TRBJ1-1
TGTGCCAGCAGGGGACGGACGAACACTGAAGCTTTCTTT
CASRGRTNTEAFF
>NA|TRBV12-3/TRBV12-4|NA|TRBJ2-1
TGTGCCAGCAGTTTAGTGGCGGGGCAAGGGAATGAGCAGTTCTTC
CASSLVAGQGNEQFF
>NA|TRBV19|many|TRBJ1-2
TGTGCCAGTAGGTCTTCGTATGGCTACACCTTC
CASRSSYGYTF
>TRBD2|TRBV20-1|few|TRBJ2-3
TGCAGTGCTAGGGTAGCGGGGCGGACAGATACGCAGTATTTT
CSARVAGRTDTQYF
>TRBD2|TRBV18|few|TRBJ2-7
TGTGCCAGCTCACCGCTGCCGCCCGCGGGGGAGAGCTACGAGCAGTACTTC
CASSPLPPAGESYEQYF
>NA|TRBV12-3/TRBV12-4|NA|TRBJ2-2
TGTGACAGCAGTTTAGTTGGGGTCACCGGGGAGCTGTTTTTT
CDSSLVGVTGELFF
>TRBD2|TRBV5-1|few|TRBJ2-3
TGCGCCAGCAGCTCCAATCGACTAGCGGGGATCACACCCTCTAGCACAGATACGCAGTATTTT
CASSSNRLAGITPSSTDTQYF
>TRBD1|TRBV5-6|many|TRBJ2-5
TGTGCCAGCAGCTTCCCGGGACAGCAAGAGACCCAGTACTTC
CASSFPGQQETQYF
>NA|TRBV10-3|few|TRBJ2-6
TGTGCCATCAGTGACCGACAGCAAAGCTCTGGGGCCAACGTCCTGACTTTC
CAISDRQQSSGANVLTF
>NA|TRBV27|many|TRBJ2-2
TGTGCCAGCAGTCCCTATGGGGCTAGTGGGATCACCGGGGAGCTGTTTTTT
CASSPYGASGITGELFF
>TRBD2|TRBV19|few|TRBJ2-1
TGTGCCAGTAGTATCGGGGGGGTGGGCAATGAGCAGTTCTTC
CASSIGGVGNEQFF
>TRBD1|TRBV7-9|NA|TRBJ2-7
TGTGCCAGCAGCTTAAGGGGGCTGGGCGAGCAGTACTTC
CASSLRGLGEQYF
>NA|TRBV6-5|few|TRBJ2-6
TGTGCCAGCAGTTACTTCAGGAGCTCTGGGGCCAACGTCCTGACTTTC
CASSYFRSSGANVLTF
>NA|TRBV6-5|few|TRBJ1-2
TGTGCCAGCAGTTACGGGTCAGGGTTAGTCTATGGCTACACCTTC
CASSYGSGLVYGYTF
>NA|TRBV5-1|few|TRBJ1-1
TGCGCCAGCAGCTTGGGTGGACAGAGCTACACTGAAGCTTTCTTT
CASSLGGQSYTEAFF
>TRBD2|TRBV6-5|few|TRBJ2-3
TGTGCCAGCAGTTTGGACCCCCCGGGGACTAGCGGCACAGATACGCAGTATTTT
CASSLDPPGTSGTDTQYF
>TRBD1|TRBV11-2|NA|TRBJ2-7
TGTGCCAGCAGCTTAATCCCAGGGGGCTTCTACGAGCAGTACTTC
CASSLIPGGFYEQYF
>NA|TRBV11-2|NA|TRBJ2-1
TGTGCCAGCAGCTTATTTCCGAGACAGACGTTCTTC
CASSLFPRQTFF
>NA|TRBV3-1|NA|TRBJ2-5
TGTGCCAGCAGCCAAGTCAGGACAGTCGAAGAGACCCAGTACTTC
CASSQVRTVEETQYF
>NA|TRBV5-1|NA|TRBJ2-3
TGCGCCAGCAGCTTGGGTATCGGGACCCCCTTGGTTAATGCAGATACGCAGTATTTT
CASSLGIGTPLVNADTQYF
>TRBD2|TRBV4-1|NA|TRBJ2-2
TGCGCCAGCAGCCCGACGCAAGGGACTAGCGGGGGGGCGAGAACCGGGGAGCTGTTTTTT
CASSPTQGTSGGARTGELFF
>TRBD1|TRBV12-3/TRBV12-4|few|TRBJ2-2
TGTGCCAGCAGCCCGGGACAGGGGTCGGGCACCGGGGAGCTGTTTTTT
CASSPGQGSGTGELFF
>NA|TRBV5-1|few|TRBJ1-2
TGCGCCAGCAGCTCGAACAGGCGGAGCTATGGCTACACCTTC
CASSSNRRSYGYTF
>NA|TRBV6-6|few|TRBJ2-3
TGTGCCAGCAGGCGGACAGAAGATACGCAGTATTTT
CASRRTEDTQYF
>NA|TRBV12-3/TRBV12-4|many|TRBJ2-7
TGTGCCAGCAGTTTGACACAGAAGATCTACGAGCAGTACTTC
CASSLTQKIYEQYF
>TRBD2|TRBV6-2/TRBV6-3|few|TRBJ2-3
TGTGCCAGCAGTCCACCCCGACTAGCAACAGATACGCAGTATTTT
CASSPPRLATDTQYF
>NA|TRBV7-9|NA|TRBJ2-4
TGTGCCAGCAGCTTAGGCCAGGCGGTCCGGGACATTCAGTACTTC
CASSLGQAVRDIQYF
>TRBD1|TRBV5-1|few|TRBJ1-3
TGCGCCAGCAGCGACACAGGGGCCGGAAACACCATATATTTT
CASSDTGAGNTIYF
>TRBD2|TRBV7-6|NA|TRBJ2-3
TGTGCCAGCAGCCAACTAGCGGGGACCACAGATACGCAGTATTTT
CASSQLAGTTDTQYF
>NA|TRBV5-1|few|TRBJ2-3
TGCGCCAGCCAAAGGGACGGATCTAGCACAGATACGCAGTATTTT
CASQRDGSSTDTQYF
>TRBD2|TRBV5-1|few|TRBJ2-2
TGCGCCAGCAGCTCGCGGACTAGCGGAGCGAACACCGGGGAGCTGTTTTTT
CASSSRTSGANTGELFF
>TRBD2|TRBV27|NA|TRBJ2-1
TGTGCCAGCAGTCCCTGGGGGGGTGAGCAGTTCTTC
CASSPWGGEQFF
>TRBD1|TRBV7-7|NA|TRBJ2-1
TGTGCTAGCAGCCCAGACAGGGGGAAGGCTTGGTCCTACAATGAGCAGTTCTTC
CASSPDRGKAWSYNEQFF
>NA|TRBV4-2|NA|TRBJ1-1
TGTGCCAGCAGCCAACTAGAAAGGGAGGGCACTGAAGCTTTCTTT
CASSQLEREGTEAFF
>NA|TRBV7-2|NA|TRBJ2-5
TGTGCCAGCAGCTTATGGGGGGACCAAGAGACCCAGTACTTC
CASSLWGDQETQYF
>NA|TRBV24-1|NA|TRBJ2-5
TGTACCACCAGTGATTCCCTCGACAGGCAAGAGACCCAGTACTTC
CTTSDSLDRQETQYF
>NA|TRBV5-1|NA|TRBJ2-2
TGCGCCAGCAGCTTGGAAGGTGGCAACCTGGGGACCGGGGAGCTGTTTTTT
CASSLEGGNLGTGELFF
>NA|TRBV12-3/TRBV12-4|once|TRBJ2-5
TGTGCCAGCAGTTTAATAGACAGAGCCCAAGAGACCCAGTACTTC
CASSLIDRAQETQYF
>NA|TRBV18|NA|TRBJ1-1
TGTGCCAGCTCACCAGGGGCCTTACGTGAAGCTTTCTTT
CASSPGALREAFF
>NA|TRBV14|NA|TRBJ2-1
TGTGCCAGCAGCCAAGATAGACTGCTGCAGTTCTTC
CASSQDRLLQFF
>TRBD2|TRBV7-9|NA|TRBJ2-1
TGTGCCAGCAGCCCTCGTAGTAGCGGGTTAGAGGGAAATGAGCAGTTCTTC
CASSPRSSGLEGNEQFF
>TRBD2|TRBV12-3/TRBV12-4|NA|TRBJ2-3
TGTGCCAGCAGTTTAGGTATAGCGGGGGGGAAAACCTCTAGCACAGATACGCAGTATTTT
CASSLGIAGGKTSSTDTQYF